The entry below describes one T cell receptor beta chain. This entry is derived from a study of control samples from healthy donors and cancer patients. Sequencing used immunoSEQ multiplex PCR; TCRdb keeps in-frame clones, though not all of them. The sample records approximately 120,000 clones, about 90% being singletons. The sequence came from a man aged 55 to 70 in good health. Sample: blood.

The CDR3: CASSRPSGTGGFGYTF. The CDR3 DNA reads TGTGCCAGCAGCCGCCCCAGCGGGACAGGGGGCTTTGGCTACACCTTC. The gene calls are TRBV3-1 (or the pseudogene TRBV3-2) and TRBJ1-2; 12 bases fit TRBD1. The CDR3 is made up of 16 amino acids. CDR1 is LGHDT, CDR2 YNNKEL, per germline (reference sequence). V lost 4 bases and J lost 7; bases outside the gene matches: 10.